Listed here are 15 T cell receptor beta chains from one sample, sequenced in a study of blood T cell repertoires in COVID-19. This table comes from immunoSEQ multiplex PCR, and its TCRdb copy is limited to in-frame clones, with some not included. The sample lists some 420,000 clones; roughly nine tenths were seen once. Sequencing was performed on PBMCs or T cells enriched from blood (not recorded which). The receptors were sampled from a man aged 30 to 39 who had recovered from COVID-19.

This chain links TRBV28 with TRBJ2-5, with D possibly being TRBD1 (5 bases). From germline, CDR1 is MDHEN and CDR2 SYDVKM. The CDR3 is 16 amino acids. Trimming pared 2 bases from V and 1 base from J, leaving 14 bases between. The CDR3 nucleotides are TGTGCCAGCAGTTTACTAGGGGCCCGGCTCCAAGAGACCCAGTACTTC. This gives the protein CASSLLGARLQETQYF.

With regard to this clone: In the same sample, other DNA sequences code for this CDR3. The chain is built from TRBV6-5 and TRBJ1-1, with D perhaps matching TRBD1 (6 bases). This CDR3 has 14 amino acids. Germline-derived CDR1 and CDR2 are MNHEY and SVGAGI. The V end was cut by 0 bases, the J end by 2 bases, with 7 bases between. CDR3 amino acids: CASSYSRGNTEAFF. For the CDR3, the DNA is TGTGCCAGCAGTTACTCCAGGGGAAACACTGAAGCTTTCTTT.

J is TRBJ1-6 and V is TRBV7-2, with 12 nucleotides matching TRBD1. Germline V lookup: CDR1 SGHTA, CDR2 FQGNSA. Unmatched junction bases numbered 2, after V lost 1 base and J lost 7 bases. The CDR3 is 16 amino acids. CDR3 amino acids: CASSLVGTGGNSPLHF. CDR3 DNA sequence: TGTGCCAGCAGCTTAGTTGGGACAGGGGGCAATTCACCCCTCCACTTT.

The V call is TRBV7-2, the J call TRBJ2-1; 12 positions agree with TRBD2. J lost 0 bases, V lost 4 bases, and 10 bases had no gene match. The V gene's germline CDR1 is SGHTA and CDR2 FQGNSA. The CDR3 has 19 amino acids. The DNA for the CDR3 is TGTGCCAGCAGCTCACTAGCGGGAGGCCCGCGGAGCTCCTACAATGAGCAGTTCTTC. It yields the protein CASSSLAGGPRSSYNEQFF.

This clone was recorded a few times. V gene TRBV28 combines with J gene TRBJ1-3; D gene ambiguous. Germline CDR1 MDHEN, CDR2 SYDVKM. The CDR3 runs to 14 residues. The ends were cut back, 6 bases at V and 4 bases at J, with 13 bases in the middle. For the CDR3, the DNA is TGTGCCAGCAGCCCTATTAGGAGGGGAAACACCATATATTTT. Its protein is CASSPIRRGNTIYF.

The rearrangement links TRBV5-1 to TRBJ2-3, with TRBD1 matching 9 bases. The CDR3 has 15 amino acids. Germline V gives CDR1 SGHRS, CDR2 YFSETQ. V trimming: 3 bases; J trimming: 3 bases; junction bases outside the gene matches: 5. CDR3 sequence (DNA): TGCGCCAGCAGCTCCGGGACAGGGTTGACAGATACGCAGTATTTT. As protein: CASSSGTGLTDTQYF.

The chain couples TRBV14 to TRBJ2-3; D is ambiguous. CDR1 is SGHDN and CDR2 is FVKESK in the germline V gene. V lost 2 bases, J lost 3 bases, and 9 bases lay in between. The CDR3 sequence is 14 residues long. The CDR3 DNA sequence: TGTGCCAGCAGCCAATCGCACGGGACAGATACGCAGTATTTT. It yields the protein CASSQSHGTDTQYF.

J is TRBJ2-3 and V is TRBV29-1; D is perhaps TRBD2 (6 bases). The CDR3 is made up of 16 amino acids. Germline CDR1 SQVTM, CDR2 ANQGSEA. The ends were cut back, 6 bases at V and 0 bases at J, with 19 bases in the middle. The CDR3: CSVLGLTFSSTDTQYF. For the CDR3, the DNA is TGCAGCGTGCTTGGACTAACTTTTTCTAGCACAGATACGCAGTATTTT.

V usage is TRBV24-1 and J usage is TRBJ1-1; TRBD1 aligns across 7 bases. Germline V gives CDR1 KGHDR, CDR2 SFDVKD. The length of the CDR3 is 11 residues. The J segment lost 8 bases and the V segment lost 5 bases, leaving 1 base of the junction unmatched. The CDR3 bases are TGTGCCACCAGTGTAGGGGGCGAAGCTTTCTTT. This encodes CATSVGGEAFF.

The gene calls are TRBV28 and TRBJ2-5; no reliable D call. V was shortened by 1 base and J by 3 bases, with 9 bases between the two germline ends. The germline CDR1 and CDR2 sequences are MDHEN and SYDVKM. The CDR3 length is 14 residues. CDR3 region: CASSLLSDEETQYF. CDR3 sequence (DNA): TGTGCCAGCAGTTTATTGTCAGATGAAGAGACCCAGTACTTC.

This clone was observed a handful of times. The chain employs TRBV2 and TRBJ1-5; TRBD1 is a possible D gene (6 bases). Germline-derived CDR1 and CDR2 are SNHLY and FYNNEI. The CDR3 length is 14 residues. Between the trimmed V and J ends, which lost 5 bases and 5 bases, there was a span of 13 bases. The CDR3 bases are TGTGCCAGCAGTCCGGACAGTGGGGATCAGCCCCAGCATTTT. This sequence encodes CASSPDSGDQPQHF.

The table lists this clone with a few counts. V and J are TRBV9 and TRBJ2-7; no reliable D call. The CDR3 is 13 residues long. CDR1 is SGDLS and CDR2 is YYNGEE in the germline V gene. V was cut by 3 bases and J by 6 bases, with 13 bases left in between. The CDR3 sequence is CASSDRNSGEQYF. The DNA for the CDR3 is TGTGCCAGCAGCGATAGGAACTCGGGCGAGCAGTACTTC.

CDR3 amino acids: CASSLGEGSYGYTF. CDR3 bases: TGTGCCAGCAGCCTGGGGGAGGGAAGCTATGGCTACACCTTC. The chain links TRBV5-8 to TRBJ1-2; a weak D match, TRBD1 (5 bases). Germline V gives CDR1 SGHTS, CDR2 YDEGEE. The CDR3 has 14 amino acids. V was pared by 4 bases and J by 4 bases, with 14 bases between.

The gene calls are TRBV3-1 (or the pseudogene TRBV3-2) and TRBJ2-7; 9 nucleotides match TRBD2. Trimming took 4 bases from V and 3 from J; bases not matched to a gene: 7. The V gene's germline CDR1 is LGHDT and CDR2 YNNKEL (reference sequence). The CDR3 is 15 amino acids. CDR3 in amino acids: CASSPAVAGVYEQYF. The DNA of the CDR3 is TGTGCCAGCAGCCCCGCGGTAGCGGGAGTCTACGAGCAGTACTTC.

The chain recombines TRBV11-2 with TRBJ2-7; 8 nucleotides agree with TRBD1. J was trimmed by 6 bases and V by 1 base; bases with no gene match: 8. The CDR3 has 15 residues. CDR1 and CDR2 (germline): SGHAT, FQNNGV. The CDR3 sequence is CASSLVQGAQGEQYF. CDR3 in DNA: TGTGCCAGCAGCTTAGTTCAGGGGGCGCAAGGCGAGCAGTACTTC.